The 25 T cell receptor beta chains reported below all come from one sample, sequenced in a study of blood T cell repertoires in COVID-19. Libraries were prepared by immunoSEQ multiplex PCR; TCRdb keeps only in-frame clonotypes and omits some of them. The table shows 150,000 to 200,000 clones, with around 73% occurring only once. The sample comprised PBMCs or T cells enriched from blood (not recorded which). These receptors came from a woman aged 45-65 years who had recovered from COVID-19.

V is TRBV5-1 and J is TRBJ2-3; 12 bases fit TRBD2. Germline CDR1 SGHRS, CDR2 YFSETQ. V gave up 4 bases and J gave up 0 bases; unmatched junction bases: 6. There are 17 residues in the CDR3. This CDR3 is CASSLGLAGPSTDTQYF. The CDR3 DNA follows: TGCGCCAGCAGCCTCGGACTAGCGGGACCTAGCACAGATACGCAGTATTTT.

The chain joins TRBV27 to TRBJ2-7; D unclear. Germline CDR1 MNHEY, CDR2 SMNVEV (reference sequence). The CDR3 has 17 residues. Trimming removed 6 bases at V and 2 bases at J, with 23 bases between. CDR3 sequence reads: CASSLKWAHGSPYEQYF. In DNA form, the CDR3 reads TGTGCCAGCAGCCTAAAATGGGCTCATGGATCCCCCTACGAGCAGTACTTC.

The chain carries TRBV18 and TRBJ2-3; 7 positions match TRBD1. V lost 5 bases, J lost 4 bases, and 3 bases stayed unmatched. Germline V CDR1 and CDR2: KGHSH, LQKENI. The CDR3 is 13 residues long. The CDR3 region is CASSSQGADTQYF. The CDR3 DNA reads TGTGCCAGCTCATCTCAGGGGGCAGATACGCAGTATTTT.

CDR3 amino acids: CASSLAGTGGFKGAKNIQYF. CDR3 bases: TGTGCCAGCAGCTTAGCTGGGACAGGGGGTTTTAAGGGAGCCAAAAACATTCAGTACTTC. This chain links TRBV7-2 with TRBJ2-4; 11 nucleotides agree with TRBD1. V lost 0 bases to trimming and J lost 0 bases; unmatched junction nucleotides: 10. This CDR3 is built from 20 residues. Germline CDR1 SGHTA, CDR2 FQGNSA.

This chain links TRBV10-3 with TRBJ2-7; 9 positions match TRBD1. Germline CDR1 reads ENHRY; CDR2 reads SYGVKD. The CDR3 covers 15 residues. The J segment lost 4 bases and the V segment lost 2 bases, leaving 6 bases of the junction unmatched. The CDR3 nucleotides are TGTGCCATCAGTGAGGGAGGACAGGGGCTATACGAGCAGTACTTC. Translating gives CAISEGGQGLYEQYF.

The V call is TRBV5-6, the J call TRBJ2-2, with D uncertain. The V and J ends lost 1 base and 8 bases respectively, with 6 bases between them. This CDR3 has 12 residues. The germline V gene encodes CDR1 SGHDT and CDR2 YYEEEE. CDR3 DNA: TGTGCCAGCAGCTTGATATCGGGGGAGCTGTTTTTT. It yields the protein CASSLISGELFF.

For the CDR3, the DNA is TGTGCCAGCAGACAGGACAGGGGGGAGTTCTTC. Translated: CASRQDRGEFF. The genes are TRBV6-6 and TRBJ2-1, with 10 bases that match TRBD1. The CDR3 loop spans 11 amino acids. Per the germline V gene, CDR1 is MNHNY and CDR2 is SVGAGI (reference sequence). The V gene end was trimmed by 6 bases and the J gene end by 14 bases; junction bases not matched to a gene: 4.

This chain uses TRBV30 with TRBJ2-7; D perhaps matches TRBD1 (5 bases). The CDR3 contains 14 residues. Germline lookup yields CDR1 GTSNPN and CDR2 SVGIG (reference sequence). The V gene lost 0 bases and the J gene lost 1 base, with 10 bases spanning the gap. The CDR3 here is CAWSVQGVSYEQYF. In DNA, the CDR3 is TGTGCCTGGAGTGTGCAGGGTGTTTCCTACGAGCAGTACTTC.

The chain carries TRBV11-1 and TRBJ2-1; D gene ambiguous. V lost 5 bases to trimming and J lost 7 bases, with 9 bases between them. CDR1 and CDR2 from the germline V gene are SGHAT and FQDESV (reference sequence). The CDR3 runs 12 residues. CDR3 in DNA: TGTGCCAGCAGCGGATACGGGAATGAGCAGTTCTTC. The encoded protein is CASSGYGNEQFF.

This chain joins TRBV7-3 and TRBJ2-7; 12 bases are shared with TRBD2. V lost 5 bases, J lost 2 bases, and 4 bases stayed unmatched. Germline CDR1 and CDR2: SGHTA and FQGTGA. CDR3 size: 15 residues. Here the CDR3 reads CASSPRLAGAYEQYF. Written as DNA, the CDR3 is TGTGCCAGCAGCCCACGACTAGCGGGGGCCTACGAGCAGTACTTC.

The chain carries TRBV28 and TRBJ2-6, with D possibly being TRBD2 (6 bases). CDR1 is MDHEN, CDR2 SYDVKM, per germline. Trimming cost V 3 bases and J 3 bases, with 15 bases left between them. The CDR3 loop spans 17 amino acids. As DNA, the CDR3 is TGTGCCAGCAGTTTTGTTGTTGGGGGAGGTGGGGCCAACGTCCTGACTTTC. Translation: CASSFVVGGGGANVLTF.

This chain connects TRBV6-2 or TRBV6-3 to TRBJ2-7; 7 nucleotides align to TRBD1. J lost 2 bases, V lost 6 bases, and 10 bases had no gene match. This CDR3 is built from 15 residues. Germline V CDR1 and CDR2: MNHEY, SVGEGT. This CDR3 reads CASSDVGRGPYEQYF. CDR3 coding DNA: TGTGCCAGCAGCGACGTCGGAAGGGGGCCCTACGAGCAGTACTTC.

V usage is TRBV19 and J usage is TRBJ2-4, with D possibly TRBD1 on 7 matching bases. The CDR3 sequence is 16 residues long. Germline loops: CDR1 LNHDA, CDR2 SQIVND (reference sequence). V lost 6 bases, J lost 6 bases, and 21 bases lay in between. CDR3 coding DNA: TGTGCCAGTAGGGCCGCAGGGGGGACTGCTGGAAACATTCAGTACTTC. Translated, it gives CASRAAGGTAGNIQYF.

The chain joins TRBV10-3 to TRBJ2-7, with D perhaps TRBD2 (5 bases). V lost 0 bases, J lost 3 bases, and 12 bases lay in between. The CDR3 runs to 15 residues. Germline CDR1 reads ENHRY; CDR2 reads SYGVKD. The CDR3 protein is CAISESPSGDYEQYF. CDR3 DNA: TGTGCCATCAGTGAGTCGCCCAGCGGAGACTACGAGCAGTACTTC.

The rearrangement uses TRBV30 and TRBJ1-2, with no clear D. Germline CDR1 is GTSNPN and CDR2 is SVGIG (reference sequence). This CDR3 has 12 amino acids. V lost 5 bases to trimming and J lost 4 bases, with 11 bases between them. DNA for the CDR3: TGTGCCTGGCAATCGAGAGGCTATGGCTACACCTTC. Residues: CAWQSRGYGYTF.

The CDR3 region has the DNA TGCGCCAGCAGCAACCAGGCGGGAGATACAAACATTCAGTACTTC. The encoded protein is CASSNQAGDTNIQYF. The rearrangement uses TRBV4-3 and TRBJ2-4; TRBD2 aligns across 7 bases. The germline gives CDR1 LGHNA, CDR2 YSLEER. V was pared by 5 bases and J by 6 bases, with 10 bases of the junction left unmatched. The CDR3 has 15 amino acids.

This clone occurred once. The rearrangement links TRBV29-1 to TRBJ1-1; perhaps TRBD1 as D (5 bases). This CDR3 has 13 residues. Per the germline V gene, CDR1 is SQVTM and CDR2 is ANQGSEA. V lost 6 bases, J lost 2 bases, and 13 bases lay in between. CDR3 loop: CSVTVTVNTEAFF. The CDR3 nucleotides read TGCAGCGTGACAGTGACAGTCAACACTGAAGCTTTCTTT.

In this sample, this clone turned up once. This sequence joins TRBV3-1 (or the pseudogene TRBV3-2) and TRBJ2-5, with D possibly matching TRBD2 (5 bases). CDR1 LGHDT and CDR2 YNNKEL come from the germline V gene (reference sequence). This CDR3 has 15 amino acids. With 1 base removed from V and 5 bases from J, the gap between germline ends came to 14 bases. The CDR3 reads CASSQVFSERETQYF. DNA for the CDR3: TGTGCCAGCAGCCAAGTCTTTAGTGAGCGGGAGACCCAGTACTTC.

This clone was detected only once. The CDR3 nucleotides read TGTGCCAGCAGCAACAGGGCTCTTAGAGAAAAACTGTTTTTT. Translating it yields CASSNRALREKLFF. This chain connects TRBV28 to TRBJ1-4; tentative D call: TRBD1 (6 bases). CDR3 size: 14 residues. Trimming took off 6 bases at V and 8 bases at J, with 16 bases between the two ends. Germline-derived CDR1 and CDR2 are MDHEN and SYDVKM.

V and J are TRBV12-5 and TRBJ2-1; D is ambiguous. The germline V and J ends were trimmed by 6 bases and 7 bases, with 19 bases remaining between them. The CDR3 runs 15 residues. CDR1 is LGHNT, CDR2 FRNRAP, per germline. The CDR3 loop reads CASGLGLPSENEQFF. The CDR3 nucleotides read TGTGCTAGTGGCCTCGGGTTACCCTCGGAAAATGAGCAGTTCTTC.

The chain recombines TRBV25-1 with TRBJ1-6; D gene uncertain. Trimming removed 3 bases from V and 0 bases from J, with 12 bases in between. Per germline, CDR1 MGHDK and CDR2 SYGVNS. The CDR3 is made up of 17 amino acids. In DNA form, the CDR3 reads TGTGCCAGCAGTGACAACTTGCCGAGCTCCTATAATTCACCCCTCCACTTT. Protein product: CASSDNLPSSYNSPLHF.

This rearrangement joins TRBV29-1 to TRBJ2-3; 7 bases are a match to TRBD1. The CDR3 has 14 residues. Germline values: CDR1 SQVTM, CDR2 ANQGSEA. J lost 2 bases, V lost 4 bases, and 6 bases had no gene match. CDR3 nucleotides: TGCAGCGTTGGGCCGGGACAGCTCACAGATACGCAGTATTTT. Its protein product is CSVGPGQLTDTQYF.

V gene TRBV7-2 combines with J gene TRBJ2-3; the D gene is possibly TRBD1 (5 bases). The CDR3 consists of 14 residues. Between the trimmed V and J ends, which lost 6 bases and 0 bases, there was a span of 10 bases. CDR1 and CDR2 (germline): SGHTA, FQGNSA. The CDR3: CASRFQGSTDTQYF. For the CDR3, the DNA is TGTGCCAGCAGGTTTCAGGGTAGCACAGATACGCAGTATTTT.

The CDR3 nucleotides are TGTGCCACCACGGAGGGGTCTCGTAGTTACGAGCAGTACTTC. It codes for CATTEGSRSYEQYF. This chain links TRBV10-3 with TRBJ2-7, with D perhaps TRBD2 (6 bases). This CDR3 comprises 14 residues. CDR1 ENHRY and CDR2 SYGVKD come from the germline V gene. V lost 10 bases and J 4 bases, leaving 20 bases between the germline ends.

The rearrangement links TRBV6-5 to TRBJ2-3, with 7 positions matching TRBD1. The V segment lost 7 bases and the J segment 1 base; nucleotides outside the gene matches: 5. Germline loops: CDR1 MNHEY, CDR2 SVGAGI. The CDR3 runs to 14 residues. CDR3 sequence (DNA): TGTGCCAGCATCATAGACAGGGGCACAGATACGCAGTATTTT. Its translation is CASIIDRGTDTQYF.